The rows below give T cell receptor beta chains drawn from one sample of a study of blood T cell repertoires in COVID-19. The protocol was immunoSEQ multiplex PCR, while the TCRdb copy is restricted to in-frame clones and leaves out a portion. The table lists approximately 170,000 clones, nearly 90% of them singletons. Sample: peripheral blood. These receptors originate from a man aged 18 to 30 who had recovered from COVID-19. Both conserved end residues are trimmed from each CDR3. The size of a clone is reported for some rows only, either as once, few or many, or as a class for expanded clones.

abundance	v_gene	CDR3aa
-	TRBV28	ASSLTDRLYT
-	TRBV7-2	ASTRTSGGPANEQY
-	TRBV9	ASSLGEGGNPLTGELF
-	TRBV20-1	SASQTSNEQF
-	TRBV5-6	ASSLGSGIYEQY
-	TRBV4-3	ASSQDMRLTDTQY
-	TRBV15	ATSRDPIPQGAYEQY
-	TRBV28	ASSFWDRKETQY
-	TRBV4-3	ASSQLGTGVNEQF
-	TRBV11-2	ASSPRTPRGEQY
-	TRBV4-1	ASSPFRVNTEAF
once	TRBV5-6	ASSWWGSADSSNQPQH
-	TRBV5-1	ASSPLEGSKQY
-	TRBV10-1	ASSDGTGPQYEQY
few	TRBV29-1	STGTGSEQY
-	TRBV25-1	ARTWDSSSEQY
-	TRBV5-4	ASSSARAGGLREQY
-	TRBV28	ASSLGLAGGPGTQY
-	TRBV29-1	STRDFEYGYT
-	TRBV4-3	ASSQDGVGETQY
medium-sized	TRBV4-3	ASSQDVAGAGYTIY
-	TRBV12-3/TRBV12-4	ASSLNNKSPLH
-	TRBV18	ASSPGTGRQETQY
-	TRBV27	ASSLPDRGVGGELF
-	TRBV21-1	ASNELSTSGYDLGEQY
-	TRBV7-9	ASSPRHQDRGNYNEQF
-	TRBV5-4	ASRHRETYEQY
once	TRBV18	ASSPGQLIHGYT
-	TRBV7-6	ASTIGAGSYNEQF
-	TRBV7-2	ASSLNVRLVGAEQY
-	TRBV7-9	ASSRAGSSYNEQF
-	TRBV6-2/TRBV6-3	ASSSSVRDWNEQF
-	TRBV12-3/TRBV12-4	ASSLDQDSPLH
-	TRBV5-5	ASSLSPGQPYEQY
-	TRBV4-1	ASSRTGQGTYNEQF
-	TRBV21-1	APPRVNTGELF
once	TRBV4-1	ASSQDNRNTIY
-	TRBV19	ASSIRGALSNQPQH
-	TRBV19	ASSNSGPSGYT
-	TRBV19	ASSPRVAGATGELF
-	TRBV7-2	ASKLAGGPLYEQY
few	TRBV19	ASRASGKTEAF
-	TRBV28	ASTETPTVSPLH
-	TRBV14	ASSQVMGSYAADTQY
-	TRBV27	ASSLSRVFGETQY
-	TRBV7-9	ASSLQGLLEQY
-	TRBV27	ASSLSQGGTEAF
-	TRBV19	ASSLQGAWGTEAF
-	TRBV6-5	ASNGQSQETQY